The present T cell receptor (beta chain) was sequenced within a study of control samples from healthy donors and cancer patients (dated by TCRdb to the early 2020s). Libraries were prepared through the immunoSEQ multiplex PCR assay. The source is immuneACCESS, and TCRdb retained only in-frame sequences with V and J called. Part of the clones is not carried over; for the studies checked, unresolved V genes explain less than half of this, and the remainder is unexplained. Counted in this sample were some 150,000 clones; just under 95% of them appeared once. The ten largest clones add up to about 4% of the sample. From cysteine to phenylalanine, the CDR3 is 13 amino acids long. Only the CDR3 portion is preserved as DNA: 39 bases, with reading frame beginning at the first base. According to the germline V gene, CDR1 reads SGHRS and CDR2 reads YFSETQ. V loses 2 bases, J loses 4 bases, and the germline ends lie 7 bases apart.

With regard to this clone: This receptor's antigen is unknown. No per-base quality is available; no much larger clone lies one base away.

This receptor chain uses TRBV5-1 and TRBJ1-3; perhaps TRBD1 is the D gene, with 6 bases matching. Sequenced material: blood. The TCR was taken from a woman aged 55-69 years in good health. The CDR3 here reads CASSFQGGNTIYF. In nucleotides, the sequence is TGCGCCAGCAGCTTCCAGGGGGGAAACACCATATATTTT.